A single sample is the source of the 18 T cell receptor beta chains below, sequenced in a study of siplizumab effects on memory and regulatory T cells. The protocol was immunoSEQ multiplex PCR, while the TCRdb copy is restricted to in-frame clones and leaves out a portion. The sample includes 75,000 to 100,000 clones, 94% of them seen just once. Sequenced input: non-Treg CD4+ T cells sorted from blood. The receptor source for this set is a human donor in good health.

The V gene is TRBV5-8, the J gene TRBJ2-5; D is undetermined. Per germline, CDR1 SGHTS and CDR2 YDEGEE. V lost 0 bases and J lost 4, with 19 bases in between. The CDR3 extends over 17 amino acids. CDR3 nucleotides: TGTGCCAGCAGCTTGGGGCATACCGGTGGTAGAGTAGAGACCCAGTACTTC. Its protein product is CASSLGHTGGRVETQYF.

The chain is built from TRBV18 and TRBJ2-3; 14 nucleotides match TRBD2. V gave up 8 bases and J gave up 4 bases; unmatched junction bases: 8. This CDR3 is built from 16 residues. CDR1 is KGHSH and CDR2 is LQKENI in the germline V gene. This CDR3 reads CASRIGTSGSADTQYF. DNA of the CDR3: TGTGCCAGCCGAATCGGGACTAGCGGGAGTGCAGATACGCAGTATTTT.

This chain connects TRBV5-1 to TRBJ2-5; 7 bases align to TRBD1. Germline values: CDR1 SGHRS, CDR2 YFSETQ. The ends lost 4 bases at V and 1 base at J; junction bases unmatched: 4. The CDR3 is made up of 14 amino acids. The CDR3 region has the DNA TGCGCCAGCAGCAAGGGACAGCTCCAAGAGACCCAGTACTTC. This codes for CASSKGQLQETQYF.

This clone showed up just once. V and J are TRBV19 and TRBJ1-6, with a possible D match to TRBD1 (6 bases). This CDR3 comprises 14 residues. The germline gives CDR1 LNHDA, CDR2 SQIVND (reference sequence). V dropped 9 bases and J dropped 0 bases, with 9 bases sitting between them. CDR3 nucleotides: TGTGCCAGCCAAGGGGGCTCCTATAATTCACCCCTCCACTTT. It is translated as CASQGGSYNSPLHF.

The CDR3 DNA is TGTGCCATCAGTGCAACTAGCGGGGGCGGAACCGGGGAGCTGTTTTTT. Residues: CAISATSGGGTGELFF. J is TRBJ2-2 and V is TRBV10-3; 11 bases are shared with TRBD2. Germline loops: CDR1 ENHRY, CDR2 SYGVKD. There are 16 residues in the CDR3. Trimming took 4 bases from V and 5 from J; bases not matched to a gene: 6.

The chain employs TRBV19 and TRBJ2-3, with 8 bases aligning to TRBD2. After removal of 7 bases from V and 1 base from J, the junction contained 10 bases not matched to a gene. The CDR3 sequence is 16 residues long. The germline CDR1 and CDR2 sequences are LNHDA and SQIVND (reference sequence). CDR3 nucleotide sequence: TGTGCCAGTAAACTTCTCGGGAGGGGTGGCACAGATACGCAGTATTTT. Amino acids: CASKLLGRGGTDTQYF.

The V call is TRBV27, the J call TRBJ1-2; TRBD1 is a possible D gene (5 bases). The CDR3 runs to 16 residues. In germline, CDR1 is MNHEY, CDR2 SMNVEV (reference sequence). Trimming took off 5 bases at V and 0 bases at J, with 16 bases between the two ends. CDR3 sequence reads: CASSPHTLTANYGYTF. The CDR3 DNA follows: TGTGCCAGCAGTCCACACACCCTGACAGCTAACTATGGCTACACCTTC.

The chain combines TRBV5-1 with TRBJ1-5; D uncertain. Germline V lookup: CDR1 SGHRS, CDR2 YFSETQ. The CDR3 has 15 amino acids. Trimming shortened V by 0 bases and J by 0 bases, and 7 bases separated the two germline ends. The CDR3 reads CASSLDGDSNQPQHF. The CDR3 DNA sequence: TGCGCCAGCAGCTTGGACGGGGATAGCAATCAGCCCCAGCATTTT.

The chain has TRBV4-2 and TRBJ2-2; 12 nucleotides match TRBD2. After removal of 1 base from V and 4 bases from J, the junction contained 1 base not matched to a gene. Germline CDR1 and CDR2: LGHNA and YNFKEQ. The CDR3 has 16 residues. The CDR3 DNA reads TGTGCCAGCAGCCAAGGACTAGCGGGAGTCACCGGGGAGCTGTTTTTT. This gives the protein CASSQGLAGVTGELFF.

The CDR3 sequence is CASSLASGGTLYEQYF. CDR3 nucleotides: TGTGCCAGCAGCTTGGCCTCTGGAGGAACCCTCTACGAGCAGTACTTC. The rearrangement joins TRBV5-4 to TRBJ2-7, with D possibly being TRBD2 (5 bases). V shed 0 bases and J shed 3 bases, with 16 bases lying between them. Germline V lookup: CDR1 SGHNT, CDR2 YYREEE (reference sequence). The CDR3 runs to 16 residues.

The rearrangement links TRBV7-9 to TRBJ1-3, with a possible D match to TRBD1 (5 bases). The CDR3 sequence is 14 residues long. Trimming left V 8 bases short and J 0 bases short, with 11 bases between. Germline V gene lookup returns CDR1 SEHNR and CDR2 FQNEAQ (reference sequence). CDR3 loop: CASRGVLSGNTIYF. The DNA for the CDR3 is TGTGCCAGCCGGGGGGTCCTCTCTGGAAACACCATATATTTT. The complete variable domain, with remaining parts taken from reference TRBV7-9 and TRBJ1-3, reads DTGVSQNPRHKITKRGQNVTFRCDPISEHNRLYWYRQTLGQGPEFLTYFQNEAQLEKSRLLSDRFSAERPKGSFSTLEIQRTEQGDSAMYLCASRGVLSGNTIYFGEGSWLTVV.

The V and J genes are TRBV19 and TRBJ2-7, with 7 bases aligning to TRBD1. The V and J ends lost 3 bases and 0 bases, in that order; junction bases with no gene match: 5. Looked up from germline, CDR1 is LNHDA and CDR2 is SQIVND (reference sequence). The CDR3 consists of 15 residues. CDR3 in DNA: TGTGCCAGTAGTATGGTACCAGGGGGCTCCTACGAGCAGTACTTC. Translated: CASSMVPGGSYEQYF.

This clone was counted once. As DNA, the CDR3 is TGTGCCAGCAGTTACTCCGGACTAGCTAGTGAGCAGTTCTTC. Protein: CASSYSGLASEQFF. The chain combines TRBV6-5 with TRBJ2-1; 8 bases agree with TRBD2. Germline V gene sequence: CDR1 MNHEY, CDR2 SVGAGI. The CDR3 has 14 amino acids. J gave up 9 bases and V 0 bases, and 4 bases lay outside the gene matches.

This chain connects TRBV10-3 to TRBJ2-3; D uncertain. The CDR3 runs to 12 residues. Between the trimmed V and J ends, which lost 3 bases and 11 bases, there was a span of 12 bases. Germline values: CDR1 ENHRY, CDR2 SYGVKD. Here the CDR3 reads CAISEGRRLQYF. The DNA for the CDR3 is TGTGCCATCAGTGAAGGACGTAGACTGCAGTATTTT.

V usage is TRBV5-1 and J usage is TRBJ2-1, with TRBD2 identical over 11 bases. The length of the CDR3 is 15 residues. With V trimmed by 3 bases and J by 9 bases, 8 bases remained unmatched. Germline loops: CDR1 SGHRS, CDR2 YFSETQ. CDR3 protein: CASSSTGTSGGEQFF. The CDR3 DNA is TGCGCCAGCAGCTCGACAGGGACTAGCGGTGGTGAGCAGTTCTTC.

The rearrangement links TRBV4-1 to TRBJ2-2, with 13 bases lining up with TRBD2. This CDR3 contains 18 residues. Looked up from germline, CDR1 is MGHRA and CDR2 is YSYEKL. V gave up 7 bases and J gave up 4 bases; unmatched junction bases: 12. CDR3 bases: TGCGCCAGCACCGACTTCAGGACTAGCGGGAGTGTCACCGGGGAGCTGTTTTTT. Protein: CASTDFRTSGSVTGELFF.

The chain combines TRBV5-1 with TRBJ1-1; 8 bases are a match to TRBD1. This CDR3 comprises 15 residues. CDR1 and CDR2 from the germline V gene are SGHRS and YFSETQ. V was pared by 0 bases and J by 4 bases, with 5 bases of the junction left unmatched. DNA for the CDR3: TGCGCCAGCAGCTTGGTTCCAGGGGGCTCCACTGAAGCTTTCTTT. This gives the protein CASSLVPGGSTEAFF.

About this clone itself: The junction does not match germline at one end; this may be a read error. The chain employs TRBV6-5 and TRBJ1-6, with 7 nucleotides matching TRBD1. This CDR3 contains 15 residues. In germline, CDR1 is MNHEY, CDR2 SVGAGI. This chain's CDR3 is CASSLRTGVNSPLHF. CDR3 sequence (DNA): TGTGCCAGCAGTCTCCGGACAGGCGTAAATTCTCCCCTCCACTTT.